Listed below are T cell receptor beta chains from one sample, sequenced in a study of graft-versus-host responses after intestinal transplantation. Their antigen targets remain unknown. This table comes from immunoSEQ multiplex PCR, and its TCRdb copy is limited to in-frame clones, with some not included. The top ten clones hold more than 0.75% of a sample with around 95,000 clones, approximately 84% of them seen once. Sequencing was performed on unstimulated CD4+ T cells sorted from spleen or lymph node cells, taken before transplant. The receptors originated from a human donor who was the organ donor for an intestinal transplant. The CDR3 runs from the conserved cysteine through the conserved F or W. Fields, in order: V gene, D gene, J gene, clone size, CDR3 protein, CDR3 DNA. A D gene is named only where the DNA matches it firmly. Where a row states a size, it is once, few, many or the class of an expanded clone; other rows omit it.

V: TRBV6-4; D: TRBD2; J: TRBJ2-3; size: -; CDR3: CASSESGGATDTQYF; DNA: TGTGCCAGCAGTGAAAGCGGGGGGGCCACAGATACGCAGTATTTT
V: TRBV2; D: -; J: TRBJ2-7; size: -; CDR3: CASSGQRTGRQYF; DNA: TGTGCCAGCAGTGGTCAAAGAACAGGCCGGCAGTACTTC
V: TRBV28; D: TRBD1; J: TRBJ1-6; size: -; CDR3: CASSLGQGAYNSPLHF; DNA: TGTGCCAGCAGTTTGGGACAGGGGGCCTATAATTCACCCCTCCACTTT
V: TRBV19; D: -; J: TRBJ1-3; size: -; CDR3: CASSWDSGNTIYF; DNA: TGTGCCAGTAGTTGGGACTCTGGAAACACCATATATTTT
V: TRBV30; D: -; J: TRBJ1-3; size: -; CDR3: CAWSDEARSGNTIYF; DNA: TGTGCCTGGAGTGACGAGGCCAGGTCTGGAAACACCATATATTTT
V: TRBV5-4; D: -; J: TRBJ1-1; size: -; CDR3: CASGGWGTEAFF; DNA: TGTGCCAGTGGAGGCTGGGGAACTGAAGCTTTCTTT
V: TRBV6-4; D: TRBD2; J: TRBJ2-3; size: -; CDR3: CASSDSGLATDTQYF; DNA: TGTGCCAGCAGTGACTCCGGACTAGCAACAGATACGCAGTATTTT
V: TRBV5-6; D: -; J: TRBJ1-5; size: -; CDR3: CASSSSGFRNQPQHF; DNA: TGTGCCAGCAGCTCATCAGGGTTTCGCAATCAGCCCCAGCATTTT
V: TRBV7-9; D: -; J: TRBJ2-3; size: -; CDR3: CASSRTDTQYF; DNA: TGTGCCAGCAGCCGCACAGATACGCAGTATTTT
V: TRBV18; D: -; J: TRBJ2-4; size: -; CDR3: CASSPGTSGNIQYF; DNA: TGTGCCAGCTCGCCTGGGACCTCGGGGAACATTCAGTACTTC
V: TRBV15; D: -; J: TRBJ1-1; size: -; CDR3: CATSRARNTEAFF; DNA: TGTGCCACCAGCAGAGCCAGGAACACTGAAGCTTTCTTT
V: TRBV28; D: -; J: TRBJ1-1; size: -; CDR3: CASKSVRVVNTEAFF; DNA: TGTGCCAGCAAGTCAGTTAGGGTTGTGAACACTGAAGCTTTCTTT
V: TRBV5-1; D: -; J: TRBJ1-3; size: few; CDR3: CASSLGGDLGNTIYF; DNA: TGCGCCAGCAGCTTGGGGGGCGACCTTGGAAACACCATATATTTT
V: TRBV28; D: TRBD1; J: TRBJ1-1; size: once; CDR3: CASSRQGAPGAFF; DNA: TGTGCCAGCAGTCGACAGGGGGCGCCCGGAGCTTTCTTT
V: TRBV7-6; D: -; J: TRBJ1-3; size: few; CDR3: CASSLATGNTIYF; DNA: TGTGCCAGCAGCTTAGCTACGGGAAACACCATATATTTT
V: TRBV28; D: -; J: TRBJ1-6; size: -; CDR3: CASRGPVTPLHF; DNA: TGTGCCAGCAGGGGCCCCGTAACACCCCTCCACTTT
V: TRBV7-3; D: TRBD2; J: TRBJ2-1; size: -; CDR3: CASSSLAGDSYNEQFF; DNA: TGTGCCAGCAGCTCCCTAGCGGGGGACTCCTACAATGAGCAGTTCTTC
V: TRBV4-2; D: -; J: TRBJ1-3; size: -; CDR3: CASSQVARVGAGNTIYF; DNA: TGTGCCAGCAGCCAAGTTGCTCGGGTGGGCGCTGGAAACACCATATATTTT
V: TRBV2; D: -; J: TRBJ2-3; size: -; CDR3: CASSDTDTQYF; DNA: TGTGCCAGCAGTGACACAGATACGCAGTATTTT
V: TRBV6-6; D: -; J: TRBJ1-6; size: few; CDR3: CASRGGNSPLHF; DNA: TGTGCCAGCAGGGGGGGCAATTCACCCCTCCACTTT
V: TRBV7-8; D: -; J: TRBJ2-5; size: -; CDR3: CASSLGPTGQETQYF; DNA: TGTGCCAGCAGCTTAGGGCCGACAGGCCAAGAGACCCAGTACTTC
V: TRBV2; D: TRBD1; J: TRBJ1-1; size: -; CDR3: CASRDARTGGTEAFF; DNA: TGTGCCAGCAGGGACGCGAGGACAGGGGGCACTGAAGCTTTCTTT
V: TRBV6-5; D: -; J: TRBJ1-5; size: -; CDR3: CASSWTANQPQHF; DNA: TGTGCCAGCAGTTGGACAGCCAATCAGCCCCAGCATTTT
V: TRBV7-8; D: -; J: TRBJ2-5; size: -; CDR3: CASSLARVRRDQETQYF; DNA: TGTGCCAGCAGCTTAGCGAGGGTGAGGCGCGATCAAGAGACCCAGTACTTC
V: TRBV20-1; D: -; J: TRBJ2-5; size: -; CDR3: CSAKRQETQYF; DNA: TGCAGTGCAAAGAGACAAGAGACCCAGTACTTC
V: TRBV9; D: -; J: TRBJ1-2; size: -; CDR3: CASSQGYGYTF; DNA: TGTGCCAGCTCCCAGGGTTATGGCTACACCTTC
V: TRBV7-9; D: TRBD2; J: TRBJ2-5; size: -; CDR3: CASSLAGLAGAQQETQYF; DNA: TGTGCCAGCAGCTTAGCAGGGCTAGCGGGGGCCCAGCAAGAGACCCAGTACTTC
V: TRBV27; D: TRBD2; J: TRBJ2-1; size: -; CDR3: CASSFWRGVSYNEQFF; DNA: TGTGCCAGCAGTTTCTGGCGGGGGGTCTCCTACAATGAGCAGTTCTTC
V: TRBV5-4; D: TRBD1; J: TRBJ1-2; size: -; CDR3: CASSLADRGRGGYTF; DNA: TGTGCCAGCAGCTTGGCGGACAGGGGGCGAGGTGGCTACACCTTC
V: TRBV2; D: TRBD1; J: TRBJ2-7; size: -; CDR3: CASKAWTGGGYEQYF; DNA: TGTGCCAGCAAAGCGTGGACAGGGGGCGGATACGAGCAGTACTTC
V: TRBV5-1; D: TRBD1; J: TRBJ1-4; size: -; CDR3: CASRTDREGEKLFF; DNA: TGCGCCAGCAGAACGGACAGGGAGGGTGAAAAACTGTTTTTT
V: TRBV11-2; D: TRBD1; J: TRBJ1-1; size: -; CDR3: CASSRGTGPGEAFF; DNA: TGTGCCAGCAGCCGTGGGACAGGTCCGGGTGAAGCTTTCTTT
V: TRBV2; D: -; J: TRBJ2-1; size: once; CDR3: CASSAGWPDGNEQFF; DNA: TGTGCCAGCAGTGCAGGGTGGCCGGATGGGAATGAGCAGTTCTTC
V: TRBV30; D: -; J: TRBJ1-2; size: -; CDR3: CAWREGQGPHYGYTF; DNA: TGTGCCTGGAGGGAGGGGCAGGGGCCTCACTATGGCTACACCTTC
V: TRBV4-1; D: TRBD1; J: TRBJ1-2; size: -; CDR3: CASSETGQDQQVYGYTF; DNA: TGCGCCAGCAGCGAAACCGGACAGGACCAACAGGTCTATGGCTACACCTTC
V: TRBV5-4; D: TRBD1; J: TRBJ1-4; size: -; CDR3: CASSLVVGGQVANEKLFF; DNA: TGTGCCAGCAGCTTGGTGGTAGGGGGCCAGGTTGCTAATGAAAAACTGTTTTTT
V: TRBV18; D: TRBD1; J: TRBJ1-5; size: -; CDR3: CASSPTTGVGGQPQHF; DNA: TGTGCCAGCTCGCCAACCACAGGGGTAGGGGGTCAGCCCCAGCATTTT
V: TRBV5-1; D: -; J: TRBJ2-2; size: -; CDR3: CASSSRQQNTGELFF; DNA: TGCGCCAGCAGCTCCCGACAGCAGAACACCGGGGAGCTGTTTTTT
V: TRBV7-9; D: TRBD1; J: TRBJ1-6; size: -; CDR3: CASSVGQGNSPLHF; DNA: TGTGCCAGTTCCGTCGGACAGGGAAATTCACCCCTCCACTTT
V: TRBV30; D: -; J: TRBJ2-2; size: once; CDR3: CAWGLRERGELFF; DNA: TGTGCCTGGGGTCTGAGGGAGCGGGGGGAGCTGTTTTTT
V: TRBV4-1; D: -; J: TRBJ2-5; size: once; CDR3: CASSRGGLETQYF; DNA: TGCGCCAGCAGTAGGGGGGGGCTAGAGACCCAGTACTTC
V: TRBV7-2; D: -; J: TRBJ2-4; size: -; CDR3: CASSLKAGLGIQYF; DNA: TGTGCCAGCAGCTTAAAAGCGGGTTTGGGCATTCAGTACTTC
V: TRBV2; D: TRBD2; J: TRBJ2-7; size: -; CDR3: CASRAGVYEQYF; DNA: TGTGCCAGCAGAGCGGGGGTCTACGAGCAGTACTTC
V: TRBV19; D: TRBD2; J: TRBJ2-1; size: -; CDR3: CASSTLAGNNGNEQFF; DNA: TGTGCCAGTAGTACCCTAGCGGGGAACAACGGCAATGAGCAGTTCTTC
V: TRBV6-5; D: -; J: TRBJ1-6; size: -; CDR3: CASRGGNSPLHF; DNA: TGTGCCAGCAGGGGGGGAAACTCACCCCTCCACTTT
V: TRBV7-2; D: -; J: TRBJ2-7; size: -; CDR3: CASSLQRGNYEQYF; DNA: TGTGCCAGCAGCTTACAACGGGGGAACTACGAGCAGTACTTC
V: TRBV11-2; D: TRBD1; J: TRBJ1-2; size: -; CDR3: CASSARGPRGYGYTF; DNA: TGTGCCAGCAGCGCCAGGGGGCCACGTGGCTATGGCTACACCTTC
V: TRBV6-6; D: -; J: TRBJ2-7; size: few; CDR3: CASSYSDSYEQYF; DNA: TGTGCCAGCAGTTACTCGGACTCCTACGAGCAGTACTTC
V: TRBV6-1; D: -; J: TRBJ1-2; size: -; CDR3: CASSESSAGLYGYTF; DNA: TGTGCCAGCAGTGAATCCTCGGCAGGCCTCTATGGCTACACCTTC
V: TRBV5-1; D: -; J: TRBJ2-7; size: -; CDR3: CASSLVAGSSYEQYF; DNA: TGCGCCAGCAGCTTGGTAGCAGGGAGCTCCTACGAGCAGTACTTC
V: TRBV18; D: TRBD2; J: TRBJ2-7; size: -; CDR3: CASSPLAGGTSYEQYF; DNA: TGTGCCAGCTCCCCATTAGCGGGGGGAACGTCATACGAGCAGTACTTC
V: TRBV4-1; D: -; J: TRBJ1-2; size: -; CDR3: CASSQGRGWGYTF; DNA: TGCGCCAGCAGCCAAGGTAGGGGCTGGGGCTACACCTTC